Below are 27 T cell receptor beta chains sequenced from a single sample in a study of T-cell memory formation after mild COVID-19. TCRdb fed the 5' RACE reads into MiXCR, producing one record per CDR3 protein. The data contain about 440,000 distinct CDR3 sequences, approximately 20% of them singletons. What was sequenced was PBMCs or a T cell subset sorted from them (not recorded which). These TCRs come from an adult woman who had mild COVID-19 (a few samples of this study predate the infection). Cell type and time point are not known.

This clonotype was seen more than once but under ten times. The chain carries TRBV25-1 and TRBJ2-5; 12 nucleotides match TRBD2. Germline V gives CDR1 MGHDK, CDR2 SYGVNS. This CDR3 contains 15 residues. V lost 7 bases and J lost 4; bases outside the gene matches: 7. CDR3 in amino acids: CASTDPGLAGETQYF. The DNA for the CDR3 is TGTGCCAGCACGGACCCGGGACTAGCGGGAGAGACCCAGTACTTC.

Written as DNA, the CDR3 is TGTGCCAGCTCCCGCGTCCCGGGACGGGCCCGGCCCCAGCATTTT. This encodes CASSRVPGRARPQHF. The chain recombines TRBV18 with TRBJ1-5, with a possible D match to TRBD1 (5 bases). CDR1 KGHSH and CDR2 LQKENI come from the germline V gene. Deletions cut 6 bases from V and 9 bases from J, with 21 bases between. The length of the CDR3 is 15 residues.

The V gene is TRBV24-1, the J gene TRBJ2-1; 9 bases align to TRBD1. With V trimmed by 2 bases and J by 9 bases, 7 bases remained unmatched. The germline gives CDR1 KGHDR, CDR2 SFDVKD. The CDR3 is 15 amino acids. The CDR3 DNA reads as TGTGCCACCAGTGATTACGGGACAGGGTCCGGTGAGCAGTTCTTC. Its translation is CATSDYGTGSGEQFF.

This clonotype was observed a handful of times. The chain recombines TRBV5-1 with TRBJ2-5; no definite D call. Germline V gene data show CDR1 as SGHRS and CDR2 as YFSETQ. Trimming pared 1 base from V and 2 bases from J, leaving 9 bases between. The CDR3 spans 14 residues. CDR3 in DNA: TGCGCCAGCAGCTTGTCTTACCTACAAGAGACCCAGTACTTC. Protein sequence: CASSLSYLQETQYF.

This clonotype was recorded at least ten times. The chain has TRBV11-3 and TRBJ2-7, with 11 bases identical to TRBD1. CDR3 length: 19 amino acids. The germline V gene has CDR1 SGHNT and CDR2 YENEEA. The V gene end was trimmed by 4 bases and the J gene end by 0 bases; junction bases not matched to a gene: 14. The CDR3 reads CASSSHPGTGGMSSYEQYF. The CDR3 nucleotides are TGTGCCAGCAGCTCTCACCCCGGGACAGGGGGTATGAGCTCCTACGAGCAGTACTTC.

This clonotype was seen more than once but under ten times. The gene calls are TRBV11-2 and TRBJ2-7; TRBD1 might be the D (6 bases). The germline V and J ends were trimmed by 5 bases and 4 bases, with 12 bases remaining between them. From germline, CDR1 is SGHAT and CDR2 FQNNGV. The CDR3 covers 13 residues. The CDR3 here is CASSLGTLYEQYF. CDR3 coding DNA: TGTGCCAGCAGCCTCGGGACACTATACGAGCAGTACTTC. The variable domain in full, with the rest retrieved from reference TRBV11-2 and TRBJ2-7, is EAGVAQSPRYKIIEKRQSVAFWCNPISGHATLYWYQQILGQGPKLLIQFQNNGVVDDSQLPKDRFSAERLKGVDSTLKIQPAKLEDSAVYLCASSLGTLYEQYFGPGTRLTVT.

The sample holds a few counts of this clonotype. The chain is built from TRBV7-2 and TRBJ2-2; the match to TRBD2 covers 10 bases. Germline V gene lookup returns CDR1 SGHTA and CDR2 FQGNSA. The CDR3 has 15 amino acids. The junction had 4 bases not matched to a gene; V was cut back by 8 bases and J by 1 base. The CDR3 reads CASSASGGNTGELFF. In nucleotides, the CDR3 is TGTGCCAGCTCTGCTAGCGGGGGGAACACCGGGGAGCTGTTTTTT.

This clonotype was seen a handful of times. The V and J genes are TRBV2 and TRBJ2-1; possibly TRBD2 for D (6 bases). The CDR3 consists of 13 residues. V lost 5 bases and J lost 5, with 10 bases in between. Germline V lookup: CDR1 SNHLY, CDR2 FYNNEI. The CDR3, as DNA: TGTGCCAGCAGTACCCCGGGGGACAATGAGCAGTTCTTC. Protein sequence: CASSTPGDNEQFF.

The J gene is TRBJ2-3, the V gene TRBV12-3 or TRBV12-4; D not certain. Trimming pared 5 bases from V and 1 base from J, leaving 4 bases between. The CDR3 length is 12 residues. Here the CDR3 reads CASSKGTDTQYF. The CDR3 region has the DNA TGTGCCAGCAGTAAGGGCACAGATACGCAGTATTTT.

The chain is built from TRBV11-2 and TRBJ2-1; maybe TRBD2 (5 bases). CDR3 length: 15 residues. V lost 4 bases and J 8 bases, leaving 18 bases between the germline ends. Germline CDR1 is SGHAT and CDR2 is FQNNGV. The CDR3 coding sequence is TGTGCCAGCAGCTATCCGGGGATCCAATCCGATGAGCAGTTCTTC. Translating it yields CASSYPGIQSDEQFF.

This clonotype has a handful of counts. V usage is TRBV19 and J usage is TRBJ2-1, with a tentative D call TRBD2 (6 bases). The CDR3 consists of 14 residues. CDR1 is LNHDA and CDR2 is SQIVND in the germline V gene (reference sequence). V was cut by 10 bases and J by 5 bases, with 18 bases left in between. CDR3 sequence: CATHPGTADNEQFF. CDR3 nucleotides: TGTGCCACTCATCCCGGGACTGCAGACAATGAGCAGTTCTTC.

This rearrangement joins TRBV7-9 to TRBJ2-5; D is tentatively TRBD1 or TRBD2 (5 bases each). This CDR3 has 15 residues. In germline, CDR1 is SEHNR, CDR2 FQNEAQ (reference sequence). Trimming took off 0 bases at V and 2 bases at J, with 10 bases between the two ends. The CDR3 region is CASSLAEGRQETQYF. DNA of the CDR3: TGTGCCAGCAGCTTAGCAGAGGGACGGCAAGAGACCCAGTACTTC. Complete variable domain (other parts from reference TRBV7-9 and TRBJ2-5): DTGVSQNPRHKITKRGQNVTFRCDPISEHNRLYWYRQTLGQGPEFLTYFQNEAQLEKSRLLSDRFSAERPKGSFSTLEIQRTEQGDSAMYLCASSLAEGRQETQYFGPGTRLLVL.

CDR3 coding DNA: TGTGCCAGCAGTGAATGGTACGAGCAGTACTTC. It yields the protein CASSEWYEQYF. The chain has TRBV25-1 and TRBJ2-7; D uncertain. This CDR3 is built from 11 residues. Trimming stripped 1 base from V and 4 bases from J, with 2 bases between. Germline CDR1 is MGHDK and CDR2 is SYGVNS.

The chain combines TRBV21-1 with TRBJ2-5. TRBV21-1 is a listed pseudogene. This CDR3 is built from 17 residues. DNA of the CDR3: TGTGCCAGCAGCAAAGCAGAAGGACGTCGGCGAGAGGAGACCCAGTACTTC. It specifies CASSKAEGRRREETQYF.

This clonotype was picked up many times. The chain has TRBV5-1 and TRBJ2-1; perhaps TRBD2 as D (5 bases). The germline V gene has CDR1 SGHRS and CDR2 YFSETQ. This CDR3 comprises 15 residues. The ends were cut back, 4 bases at V and 7 bases at J, with 18 bases in the middle. The CDR3 is CASSLDSPRWNEQFF. The CDR3 DNA follows: TGCGCCAGCAGCCTGGACTCCCCACGTTGGAATGAGCAGTTCTTC.

This clonotype was counted between two and nine times. The V gene is TRBV27, the J gene TRBJ1-1; 9 positions agree with TRBD1. CDR1 is MNHEY, CDR2 SMNVEV, per germline (reference sequence). The length of the CDR3 is 15 residues. V shed 5 bases, J shed 4 bases, and the junction held 8 bases outside the gene matches. CDR3 bases: TGTGCCAGCAGTCCACAGGGGGCGCAGGGCACTGAAGCTTTCTTT. Protein sequence: CASSPQGAQGTEAFF.

The V gene is TRBV29-1, the J gene TRBJ2-7, with 8 bases identical to TRBD2. Germline loops: CDR1 SQVTM, CDR2 ANQGSEA. Trimming removed 1 base from V and 0 bases from J; junction bases left unmatched: 5. The CDR3 spans 15 residues. The CDR3 protein is CSVEGGSGSSYEQYF. In nucleotides, the CDR3 is TGCAGCGTTGAAGGAGGAAGCGGGAGCTCCTACGAGCAGTACTTC.

The count of this clonotype is one. The chain couples TRBV4-1 to TRBJ1-2; D uncertain. CDR1 is MGHRA, CDR2 YSYEKL, per germline. This CDR3 has 15 amino acids. Trimming cost V 0 bases and J 0 bases, with 8 bases left between them. The CDR3 sequence is CASSQDVAANYGYTF. CDR3 nucleotide sequence: TGCGCCAGCAGCCAAGACGTAGCAGCTAACTATGGCTACACCTTC.

This chain uses TRBV12-3 or TRBV12-4 with TRBJ1-5; D remains ambiguous. The V and J ends lost 3 bases and 9 bases respectively, with 9 bases between them. This CDR3 spans 12 amino acids. The CDR3 protein is CASSFSSGPQHF. Here the CDR3 DNA reads TGTGCCAGCAGTTTCTCCTCGGGGCCCCAGCATTTT.

The gene calls are TRBV27 and TRBJ1-4, with D perhaps TRBD1 (6 bases). The germline V and J ends were trimmed by 0 bases and 7 bases, with 12 bases remaining between them. The CDR3 totals 15 residues. Germline V gives CDR1 MNHEY, CDR2 SMNVEV (reference sequence). Here the CDR3 reads CASSLSQGPREKLFF. The CDR3 nucleotides read TGTGCCAGCAGTTTATCTCAGGGGCCCCGTGAAAAACTGTTTTTT.

The V gene is TRBV7-6, the J gene TRBJ2-3; TRBD2 might be the D (7 bases). Germline V lookup: CDR1 SGHVS, CDR2 FNYEAQ. The CDR3 spans 15 residues. V was trimmed by 2 bases and J by 3 bases, leaving 12 bases between them. CDR3 amino acids: CASSLSGGQTDTQYF. The CDR3 nucleotides read TGTGCCAGCAGCTTATCGGGGGGCCAAACAGATACGCAGTATTTT.

The V and J genes are TRBV29-1 and TRBJ2-7; the D is unclear. V was pared by 5 bases and J by 0 bases, with 8 bases between. Per germline, CDR1 SQVTM and CDR2 ANQGSEA. This CDR3 is built from 12 residues. CDR3 in DNA: TGCAGCGTTAGGGTGAGCTCCTACGAGCAGTACTTC. Translating gives CSVRVSSYEQYF.

J is TRBJ2-5 and V is TRBV5-6; 13 positions match TRBD2. From germline, CDR1 is SGHDT and CDR2 YYEEEE. The CDR3 has 18 residues. V shed 4 bases, J shed 0 bases, and the junction held 9 bases outside the gene matches. CDR3 residues: CASSLRTSGGVYQETQYF. The CDR3, as DNA: TGTGCCAGCAGCCTCCGGACTAGCGGGGGCGTGTACCAAGAGACCCAGTACTTC.

The table lists this clonotype with a count of one. The chain uses TRBV4-2 and TRBJ2-7; D may be TRBD1 (5 bases). Germline CDR1 is LGHNA and CDR2 is YNFKEQ. The V end lost 3 bases, the J end lost 6 bases, and 12 bases lay between the germline ends. The length of the CDR3 is 13 residues. The CDR3 DNA is TGTGCCAGCAGCCATGATAAAGGGGTCGAGCAGTACTTC. Protein: CASSHDKGVEQYF.

This clonotype came up a few times. The chain carries TRBV5-4 and TRBJ2-7; D unresolved. The CDR3 spans 13 residues. V lost 4 bases to trimming and J lost 4 bases, with 12 bases between them. Germline lookup yields CDR1 SGHNT and CDR2 YYREEE (reference sequence). The CDR3 nucleotides read TGTGCCAGCAGCCTACCCCTGTCGTACGAGCAGTACTTC. It codes for CASSLPLSYEQYF. Based on the CDR3 plus reference TRBV5-4 and TRBJ2-7, the full variable domain is ETGVTQSPTHLIKTRGQQVTLRCSSQSGHNTVSWYQQALGQGPQFIFQYYREEENGRGNFPPRFSGLQFPNYSSELNVNALELDDSALYLCASSLPLSYEQYFGPGTRLTVT.

The J gene is TRBJ1-1, the V gene TRBV6-5, with D possibly being TRBD1 (5 bases). Per germline, CDR1 MNHEY and CDR2 SVGAGI. The CDR3 runs 16 residues. Trimming cost V 1 base and J 5 bases, with 17 bases left between them. The CDR3, as DNA: TGTGCCAGCAGTTACTGGGGACGCCCGCTGGGGACTGAAGCTTTCTTT. Residues: CASSYWGRPLGTEAFF.

This clonotype came up a few times. This chain joins TRBV20-1 and TRBJ1-5; D might be TRBD1 (6 bases). V was pared by 5 bases and J by 0 bases, with 11 bases between. The length of the CDR3 is 14 residues. Germline V CDR1 and CDR2: DFQATT, SNEGSKA (reference sequence). CDR3 sequence reads: CSACRDTSNQPQHF. Here the CDR3 DNA reads TGCAGTGCTTGCCGGGACACTAGCAATCAGCCCCAGCATTTT.